This T cell receptor (beta chain) came from a study of blood T cell repertoires in COVID-19. Profiled with immunoSEQ multiplex PCR; TCRdb holds only in-frame clones, not every one. The sample yields roughly 200,000 clones, 70% to 90% seen once. Germline V gene sequence: CDR1 SGHRS, CDR2 YFSETQ. Trimming cost V 4 bases and J 6 bases; bases outside gene matches: 17. This CDR3 has 17 residues. The receptor was isolated from a man between 60 and 75 years old with acute or convalescent COVID-19. The V and J genes are TRBV5-1 and TRBJ1-1, with 8 bases matching TRBD1. Material: peripheral blood. The CDR3 loop is CASSVGTGPMGSAEAFF. The CDR3 DNA follows: TGCGCCAGCAGCGTAGGGACAGGCCCGATGGGAAGCGCTGAAGCTTTCTTT.